The T cell receptor (beta chain) under discussion was sequenced for a study of cytomegalovirus exposure and HLA in healthy donors. The study's findings and limits: The study flagged roughly 150 TCR beta chains as cytomegalovirus-associated. The tendency of first-cohort TCR clusters to co-occur in the 110 or so validation repertoires emerged from a later analysis. There were some public TCRs occurring in many donors, but most TCR sequences were rare.

V lost 0 bases and J 6 bases, leaving 15 bases between the germline ends. The CDR3 contains 15 residues. Per the germline V gene, CDR1 is KGHSH and CDR2 is LQKENI. Concerning this clone: Its specificity is unknown.

TCRdb's table, derived via immunoSEQ multiplex PCR, lists solely in-frame clones and lacks some. This sample has 99,000 or so clones, with around 83% found just once. The chain links TRBV18 to TRBJ2-7; D is possibly TRBD1 (5 bases). Sequencing was performed on PBMCs. The receptor's source is a young woman in good health and CMV-seropositive. The CDR3 here is CASSPPTAGYGEQYF. CDR3 sequence (DNA): TGTGCCAGCTCACCACCTACAGCAGGGTATGGCGAGCAGTACTTC. Drawing the rest from reference TRBV18 and TRBJ2-7, the complete variable domain is NAGVMQNPRHLVRRRGQEARLRCSPMKGHSHVYWYRQLPEEGLKFMVYLQKENIIDESGMPKERFSAEFPKEGPSILRIQQVVRGDSAAYFCASSPPTAGYGEQYFGPGTRLTVT.